A single sample is the source of the 23 T cell receptor beta chains below, sequenced in a study of blood T cell repertoires in COVID-19. Sequencing used immunoSEQ multiplex PCR; TCRdb keeps in-frame clones, though not all of them. The sample has approximately 350,000 clones, around 83% seen once. Sample: peripheral blood. These receptors all come from a man under 40 with active or convalescent COVID-19.

The gene calls are TRBV24-1 and TRBJ1-2, with 7 positions matching TRBD1. With 6 bases clipped from V and 2 bases from J, the junction kept 2 bases outside the gene matches. The CDR3 contains 13 residues. CDR1 KGHDR and CDR2 SFDVKD come from the germline V gene. The CDR3 reads CATSTGVNYGYTF. In DNA, the CDR3 is TGTGCCACCAGTACAGGGGTCAACTATGGCTACACCTTC.

The chain carries TRBV27 and TRBJ2-1, with 8 bases lining up with TRBD2. Trimming removed 2 bases from V and 2 bases from J; junction bases left unmatched: 11. This CDR3 has 18 residues. Germline-derived CDR1 and CDR2 are MNHEY and SMNVEV (reference sequence). This chain's CDR3 is CASSLKAGVRSTYNEQFF. The CDR3 nucleotides are TGTGCCAGCAGTTTAAAAGCGGGAGTAAGGTCGACCTACAATGAGCAGTTCTTC.

This clone has only one observation. The chain carries TRBV4-3 and TRBJ1-2; 7 bases map to TRBD1. This CDR3 comprises 14 residues. V was clipped by 4 bases and J by 4 bases; unmatched bases: 6. Germline values: CDR1 LGHNA, CDR2 YSLEER. CDR3 loop: CASSPRWTGYGYTF. The CDR3 DNA sequence: TGCGCCAGCAGCCCTCGATGGACAGGCTATGGCTACACCTTC.

This chain links TRBV9 with TRBJ2-7; D remains ambiguous. Looked up from germline, CDR1 is SGDLS and CDR2 is YYNGEE. CDR3 length: 13 residues. The V gene lost 4 bases and the J gene lost 5 bases, with 13 bases spanning the gap. The CDR3 protein is CASSSPQADEQYF. The CDR3 DNA reads as TGTGCCAGCAGCTCTCCCCAAGCCGACGAGCAGTACTTC.

The chain links TRBV2 to TRBJ2-7; TRBD1 matches 7 bases. Germline assignment: CDR1 SNHLY and CDR2 FYNNEI. The CDR3 totals 14 residues. V lost 2 bases to trimming and J lost 6 bases; unmatched junction nucleotides: 7. CDR3 DNA: TGTGCCAGCAGTGAACGTGACAGGGCGACCGAGCAGTACTTC. Translated: CASSERDRATEQYF.

The CDR3 sequence: CSVEAGANTGELFF. For the CDR3, the DNA is TGCAGCGTTGAGGCAGGGGCGAACACCGGGGAGCTGTTTTTT. This chain uses TRBV29-1 with TRBJ2-2, with D tentatively TRBD1 (6 bases). Trimming removed 3 bases at V and 0 bases at J, with 8 bases between. This CDR3 has 14 amino acids. CDR1 is SQVTM, CDR2 ANQGSEA, per germline.

There are a few counts of this clone. V and J are TRBV28 and TRBJ2-1; maybe TRBD1 (6 bases). Trimming removed 10 bases from V and 3 bases from J, with 10 bases in between. The CDR3 runs to 12 residues. Germline CDR1 is MDHEN and CDR2 is SYDVKM. This chain's CDR3 is CATEGDYNEQFF. The CDR3 DNA follows: TGTGCCACCGAGGGGGACTACAATGAGCAGTTCTTC.

The chain couples TRBV6-2 or TRBV6-3 to TRBJ2-2, with 10 bases lining up with TRBD1. The length of the CDR3 is 15 residues. CDR1 is MNHEY and CDR2 is SVGEGT in the germline V gene. The J segment lost 7 bases and the V segment lost 5 bases, leaving 7 bases of the junction unmatched. The CDR3: CASSRDRGWIGELFF. The DNA of the CDR3 is TGTGCCAGCAGTAGGGACAGGGGATGGATCGGGGAGCTGTTTTTT.

The chain carries TRBV24-1 and TRBJ2-2, with 9 bases fitting TRBD1. The germline gives CDR1 KGHDR, CDR2 SFDVKD. The CDR3 runs 17 residues. Trimming at V came to 6 bases and at J to 4 bases, leaving 11 bases not matched to a gene. The CDR3 nucleotides are TGTGCCACCAGTCACCACGACAGGGGGGGAATCACCGGGGAGCTGTTTTTT. It yields the protein CATSHHDRGGITGELFF.

The J gene is TRBJ2-5, the V gene TRBV5-6; 7 nucleotides agree with TRBD1. J was trimmed by 3 bases and V by 4 bases; bases with no gene match: 9. The germline gives CDR1 SGHDT, CDR2 YYEEEE. This CDR3 region has 15 residues. The CDR3 nucleotides are TGTGCCAGCAGCAACAGACAGGGCCCAAAAGAGACCCAGTACTTC. It yields the protein CASSNRQGPKETQYF.

This clone has only a few counts. This CDR3 reads CAIRWTGDYTF. For the CDR3, the DNA is TGTGCCATCAGGTGGACAGGGGACTACACCTTC. The chain joins TRBV10-3 to TRBJ1-2; 9 bases map to TRBD1. This CDR3 spans 11 amino acids. Germline CDR1 is ENHRY and CDR2 is SYGVKD. Trimming removed 6 bases from V and 10 bases from J; junction bases left unmatched: 3.

This rearrangement joins TRBV7-3 to TRBJ2-1, with TRBD2 identical over 16 bases. The length of the CDR3 is 19 residues. The germline V gene has CDR1 SGHTA and CDR2 FQGTGA. Trimming took 5 bases from V and 3 from J; bases not matched to a gene: 10. The CDR3 spells CASSALGLAGGPNYNEQFF. CDR3 nucleotides: TGTGCCAGCAGCGCCCTGGGACTAGCGGGGGGGCCGAACTACAATGAGCAGTTCTTC.

The chain has TRBV4-3 and TRBJ1-2; no clear D. Germline V gives CDR1 LGHNA, CDR2 YSLEER. Trimming left V 0 bases short and J 2 bases short, with 10 bases between. CDR3 size: 15 residues. The CDR3 loop reads CASSQDLSRNYGYTF. The CDR3 DNA sequence: TGCGCCAGCAGCCAAGATCTCTCCAGGAACTATGGCTACACCTTC.

This sequence joins TRBV9 and TRBJ2-5; no definite D call. Germline CDR1 is SGDLS and CDR2 is YYNGEE. The CDR3 is 13 residues long. Trimming stripped 4 bases from V and 5 bases from J, with 12 bases between. CDR3 nucleotide sequence: TGTGCCAGCAGCCCAAGAGGTGAGGAGACCCAGTACTTC. Translation: CASSPRGEETQYF.

The chain is built from TRBV28 and TRBJ1-2; possible D gene TRBD1, 6 bases. Germline V lookup: CDR1 MDHEN, CDR2 SYDVKM. Trimming shortened V by 5 bases and J by 1 base, and 11 bases separated the two germline ends. The CDR3 totals 14 residues. The CDR3 region has the DNA TGTGCCAGCAGTAGGGGGGGACTTAACTATGGCTACACCTTC. It is translated as CASSRGGLNYGYTF.

This clone has a single count. This chain uses TRBV2 with TRBJ1-3; no clear D. The CDR3 sequence is 17 residues long. V gave up 3 bases and J gave up 0 bases, with 15 bases separating them. CDR1 is SNHLY, CDR2 FYNNEI, per germline. The CDR3 coding sequence is TGTGCCAGCAGTGATTCCCAGAACCAAATCTCTGGAAACACCATATATTTT. Protein product: CASSDSQNQISGNTIYF. Variable domain in full (rest from reference TRBV2 and TRBJ1-3): EPEVTQTPSHQVTQMGQEVILRCVPISNHLYFYWYRQILGQKVEFLVSFYNNEISEKSEIFDDQFSVERPDGSNFTLKIRSTKLEDSAMYFCASSDSQNQISGNTIYFGEGSWLTVV.

The sample holds one count of this clone. The chain is built from TRBV5-1 and TRBJ2-3; D not resolved. Germline V gene data show CDR1 as SGHRS and CDR2 as YFSETQ. The CDR3 runs 16 residues. Trimming removed 6 bases at V and 2 bases at J, with 19 bases between. The CDR3 DNA is TGCGCCAGCAACTACCGGATAGCCTCCTACACAGATACGCAGTATTTT. Residues: CASNYRIASYTDTQYF.

The rearrangement joins TRBV4-3 to TRBJ1-4, with D possibly being TRBD1 (5 bases). The CDR3 runs to 15 residues. V was clipped by 4 bases and J by 6 bases, with 15 bases between them. Germline V lookup: CDR1 LGHNA, CDR2 YSLEER. The CDR3 loop reads CASSPGGGRDEKLFF. The CDR3 DNA reads TGCGCCAGCAGCCCCGGGGGGGGACGGGATGAAAAACTGTTTTTT.

The rearrangement joins TRBV11-2 to TRBJ2-7; 7 nucleotides line up with TRBD1. The germline V gene encodes CDR1 SGHAT and CDR2 FQNNGV. The CDR3 loop spans 14 amino acids. Trimming cost V 6 bases and J 6 bases; bases outside gene matches: 11. The CDR3 protein is CASSLMGTASEQYF. CDR3 nucleotide sequence: TGTGCCAGCAGTTTAATGGGGACAGCCAGCGAGCAGTACTTC.

V and J are TRBV6-2 or TRBV6-3 and TRBJ1-1; a weak D match, TRBD1 (6 bases). The CDR3 has 13 residues. V was clipped by 1 base and J by 10 bases, with 13 bases between them. The V gene's germline CDR1 is MNHEY and CDR2 SVGEGT. For the CDR3, the DNA is TGTGCCAGCAGTTACTTTAGACAGGAAGGAGCTTTCTTT. Protein sequence: CASSYFRQEGAFF.

The chain uses TRBV4-1 and TRBJ1-2; TRBD1 matches 7 bases. The CDR3 covers 15 residues. The J segment lost 5 bases and the V segment lost 3 bases, leaving 9 bases of the junction unmatched. In germline, CDR1 is MGHRA, CDR2 YSYEKL. CDR3 loop: CASSQPGQPQYGYTF. As DNA, the CDR3 is TGCGCCAGCAGCCAGCCGGGACAGCCACAATATGGCTACACCTTC.

A word on this clone: Other DNA variants within this sample encode the same CDR3. V and J are TRBV6-6 and TRBJ1-1; D uncertain. V shed 2 bases and J shed 8 bases, with 9 bases lying between them. Germline assignment: CDR1 MNHNY and CDR2 SVGAGI (reference sequence). The CDR3 covers 12 residues. CDR3 amino acids: CASSYEGREAFF. CDR3 DNA: TGTGCCAGCAGTTACGAGGGTCGCGAAGCTTTCTTT.

The V gene is TRBV30, the J gene TRBJ1-2, with 7 bases matching TRBD1. With 1 base clipped from V and 8 bases from J, the junction kept 1 base outside the gene matches. Germline assignment: CDR1 GTSNPN and CDR2 SVGIG (reference sequence). The CDR3 has 11 residues. The CDR3 region has the DNA TGTGCCTGGAGTGAGGACAGGGGCTACACCTTC. It codes for CAWSEDRGYTF.